These 20 T cell receptor beta chains came from one sample sequenced in a study of blood T cells in healthy people across ages. It was with a sample-barcoded 5' primer and a J-beta primer mix that a second PCR of roughly 6 to 11 cycles was run. Via MiXCR, TCRdb re-called the 5' RACE reads, giving one row per CDR3 protein. The sample records over a million distinct CDR3 sequences, 45% being singletons. The sample was blood. These receptors were collected from a woman aged 60 to 75 in good health.

The sample holds a few counts of this clonotype. The chain recombines TRBV5-1 with TRBJ1-2, with TRBD1 identical over 7 bases. This CDR3 has 15 amino acids. J gave up 0 bases and V 1 base, and 3 bases lay outside the gene matches. Germline V gene sequence: CDR1 SGHRS, CDR2 YFSETQ. The CDR3 here is CASSLLGQPNYGYTF. The CDR3 region has the DNA TGCGCCAGCAGCTTGCTGGGACAGCCTAACTATGGCTACACCTTC. Looking up the rest from reference TRBV5-1 and TRBJ1-2 gives the full variable domain: KAGVTQTPRYLIKTRGQQVTLSCSPISGHRSVSWYQQTPGQGLQFLFEYFSETQRNKGNFPGRFSGRQFSNSRSEMNVSTLELGDSALYLCASSLLGQPNYGYTFGSGTRLTVV.

This clonotype has a handful of counts. The chain employs TRBV10-3 and TRBJ2-4, with TRBD2 as a possible D gene (5 bases). The J call may be wrong; the DNA end is better matched by TRBJ2-7. The CDR3 has 14 amino acids. From germline, CDR1 is ENHRY and CDR2 SYGVKD. DNA of the CDR3: TGTGCCATCAGCCACAGCGGTACCACCTACGAGCAGTACTTC. This gives the protein CAISHSGTTYEQYF.

This clonotype turned up a few times. The rearrangement links TRBV6-5 to TRBJ1-2, with no clear D. CDR3 length equals 16 residues. V lost 0 bases and J 2 bases, leaving 13 bases between the germline ends. Germline V gene lookup returns CDR1 MNHEY and CDR2 SVGAGI. This CDR3 is CASSYSGSTVNYGYTF. CDR3 DNA: TGTGCCAGCAGTTACTCAGGCAGCACCGTAAACTATGGCTACACCTTC.

This clonotype has only a few counts. V and J are TRBV20-1 and TRBJ2-1; D is unresolved. The CDR3 totals 14 residues. The germline gives CDR1 DFQATT, CDR2 SNEGSKA (reference sequence). V lost 5 bases and J 2 bases, leaving 13 bases between the germline ends. The CDR3 loop is CSAGLRVTYNEQFF. DNA of the CDR3: TGCAGTGCTGGCCTACGGGTTACCTACAATGAGCAGTTCTTC.

The genes are TRBV15 and TRBJ2-1; 9 bases map to TRBD1. The junction had 4 bases not matched to a gene; V was cut back by 0 bases and J by 4 bases. There are 16 residues in the CDR3. Germline assignment: CDR1 LNHNV and CDR2 YYDKDF (reference sequence). The CDR3, as DNA: TGTGCCACCAGCAGAGACGGACAGGGGTGGTACAATGAGCAGTTCTTC. Its translation is CATSRDGQGWYNEQFF.

The chain recombines TRBV10-3 with TRBJ1-1; no clear D gene. The V gene's germline CDR1 is ENHRY and CDR2 SYGVKD. This CDR3 has 12 amino acids. V lost 5 bases, J lost 1 base, and 5 bases lay in between. CDR3 sequence (DNA): TGTGCCATCAGTAGGACGAACACTGAAGCTTTCTTT. Translation gives CAISRTNTEAFF.

Notes on this clonotype: A much larger clone sits a single nucleotide away, making a read error possible. The chain has TRBV29-1 and TRBJ2-2, with D possibly being TRBD2 (5 bases). CDR1 is SQVTM and CDR2 is ANQGSEA in the germline V gene. The CDR3 is made up of 13 amino acids. The V and J ends lost 5 bases and 3 bases respectively, with 10 bases between them. CDR3 sequence: CSVHSGDTGELFF. The CDR3 DNA is TGCAGCGTTCACAGCGGTGACACCGGGGAGCTGTTTTTT.

With regard to this clonotype: One end of the junction does not line up with germline, which may come from a read error. V gene TRBV24-1 combines with J gene TRBJ2-5; D remains unclear. The CDR3 covers 13 residues. Looked up from germline, CDR1 is KGHDR and CDR2 is SFDVKD. The CDR3 DNA reads TGTGCCGCCAGTGATCAGCATGAGGAGACCCAGTACTTC. Translation: CAASDQHEETQYF.

The sample holds a few counts of this clonotype. The chain couples TRBV20-1 to TRBJ2-1, with 12 bases lining up with TRBD2. The V gene end was trimmed by 6 bases and the J gene end by 7 bases; junction bases not matched to a gene: 13. The V gene's germline CDR1 is DFQATT and CDR2 SNEGSKA (reference sequence). The CDR3 covers 16 residues. The CDR3 region is CSARVVLAGGPNEQFF. CDR3 coding DNA: TGCAGTGCACGAGTAGTTCTAGCGGGAGGGCCAAATGAGCAGTTCTTC.

The rearrangement uses TRBV5-1 and TRBJ1-1; 9 nucleotides align to TRBD1. This CDR3 has 11 amino acids. V trimming: 7 bases; J trimming: 10 bases; junction bases outside the gene matches: 5. Germline V gene lookup returns CDR1 SGHRS and CDR2 YFSETQ. CDR3 sequence (DNA): TGCGCCAGCGGGACAGGGAGCGGAGCTTTCTTT. This gives the protein CASGTGSGAFF.

On this clonotype itself: A read error may be the cause here, since a much bigger clone is one base away. V is TRBV29-1 and J is TRBJ2-7, with 10 bases matching TRBD1. This CDR3 comprises 12 residues. Germline V gene sequence: CDR1 SQVTM, CDR2 ANQGSEA. CDR3 bases: TGCGGCGCCAAAAGGACAGGGGGCGAGCAGTACTTC. Protein sequence: CGAKRTGGEQYF.

This chain connects TRBV5-1 to TRBJ2-3; D is unresolved. V was cut by 4 bases and J by 5 bases, with 11 bases left in between. CDR1 SGHRS and CDR2 YFSETQ come from the germline V gene. This CDR3 contains 13 residues. In nucleotides, the CDR3 is TGCGCCAGCAGCCCCGACCCGCTAGATACGCAGTATTTT. It specifies CASSPDPLDTQYF. Combining the CDR3 with reference TRBV5-1 and TRBJ2-3 gives the whole variable domain KAGVTQTPRYLIKTRGQQVTLSCSPISGHRSVSWYQQTPGQGLQFLFEYFSETQRNKGNFPGRFSGRQFSNSRSEMNVSTLELGDSALYLCASSPDPLDTQYFGPGTRLTVL.

The chain recombines TRBV20-1 with TRBJ2-7, with TRBD1 matching over 10 bases. Germline assignment: CDR1 DFQATT and CDR2 SNEGSKA (reference sequence). J gave up 2 bases and V 5 bases, and 6 bases lay outside the gene matches. CDR3 length equals 14 residues. The DNA for the CDR3 is TGCAGTGCTGGAGGACAGGGGGATACCTACGAGCAGTACTTC. Its protein product is CSAGGQGDTYEQYF.

This chain joins TRBV14 and TRBJ2-7; TRBD1 is a possible D gene (6 bases). The germline CDR1 and CDR2 sequences are SGHDN and FVKESK. V gave up 3 bases and J gave up 7 bases, with 19 bases separating them. This CDR3 spans 15 amino acids. The CDR3 DNA follows: TGTGCCAGCAGCCACCAGGGGCTAGCAGACAATGAGCAGTACTTC. It translates to CASSHQGLADNEQYF.

This clonotype was seen a handful of times. This rearrangement joins TRBV10-3 to TRBJ2-6; D may be TRBD1 (6 bases). CDR3 size: 14 residues. The V gene's germline CDR1 is ENHRY and CDR2 SYGVKD. V dropped 10 bases and J dropped 0 bases, with 10 bases sitting between them. CDR3: CATGEYSGANVLTF. The CDR3 region has the DNA TGTGCCACAGGGGAGTACTCTGGGGCCAACGTCCTGACTTTC.

This chain uses TRBV4-3 with TRBJ1-2, with 7 bases lining up with TRBD1. The CDR3 has 15 amino acids. In germline, CDR1 is LGHNA, CDR2 YSLEER. The J segment lost 5 bases and the V segment lost 1 base, leaving 7 bases of the junction unmatched. The CDR3 nucleotides read TGCGCCAGCAGCCAAGTTCAGACAGGGAGTTATGGCTACACCTTC. It specifies CASSQVQTGSYGYTF.

The chain couples TRBV7-9 to TRBJ2-1; 9 bases are shared with TRBD2. V shed 4 bases, J shed 6 bases, and the junction held 16 bases outside the gene matches. The germline gives CDR1 SEHNR, CDR2 FQNEAQ (reference sequence). The CDR3 is 18 residues long. CDR3 sequence (DNA): TGTGCCAGCAGCTCCTTACCCCCCGGGACTAGCAAAAGCAATGAGCAGTTCTTC. Residues: CASSSLPPGTSKSNEQFF.

The CDR3 sequence: CASSHRQGVSSYNEQFF. The CDR3 region has the DNA TGTGCCAGCAGTCACCGACAGGGGGTAAGCTCCTACAATGAGCAGTTCTTC. The chain carries TRBV12-3 or TRBV12-4 and TRBJ2-1; 9 bases line up with TRBD1. The CDR3 runs to 17 residues. Losses at the gene ends were 5 bases for V and 0 bases for J; bases not matched to a gene: 8.

This clonotype has a handful of counts. The genes are TRBV5-1 and TRBJ2-7; the D is unclear. The CDR3 loop spans 13 amino acids. Germline lookup yields CDR1 SGHRS and CDR2 YFSETQ. V shed 1 base and J shed 3 bases, with 8 bases lying between them. Written as DNA, the CDR3 is TGCGCCAGCAGCTTGTATTCCAACTACGAGCAGTACTTC. Translated, it gives CASSLYSNYEQYF.

The CDR3 protein is CASRETGAYGYTF. CDR3 coding DNA: TGTGCCAGCAGGGAGACAGGAGCCTATGGCTACACCTTC. This sequence joins TRBV6-1 and TRBJ1-2, with TRBD1 as a possible D gene (6 bases). The germline gives CDR1 MNHNS, CDR2 SASEGT. Trimming took off 6 bases at V and 4 bases at J, with 12 bases between the two ends. The CDR3 extends over 13 amino acids.